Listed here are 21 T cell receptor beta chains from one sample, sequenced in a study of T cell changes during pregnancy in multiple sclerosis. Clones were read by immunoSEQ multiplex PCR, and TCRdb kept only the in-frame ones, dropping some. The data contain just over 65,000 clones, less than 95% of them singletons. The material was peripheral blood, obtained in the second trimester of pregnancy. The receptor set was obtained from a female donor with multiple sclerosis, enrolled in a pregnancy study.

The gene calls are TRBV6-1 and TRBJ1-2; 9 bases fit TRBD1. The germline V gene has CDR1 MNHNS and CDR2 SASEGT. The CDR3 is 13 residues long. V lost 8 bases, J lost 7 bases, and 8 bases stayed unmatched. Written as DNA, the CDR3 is TGTGCCAGCCAAAACACAGGGGGCGGTGGCTACACCTTC. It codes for CASQNTGGGGYTF.

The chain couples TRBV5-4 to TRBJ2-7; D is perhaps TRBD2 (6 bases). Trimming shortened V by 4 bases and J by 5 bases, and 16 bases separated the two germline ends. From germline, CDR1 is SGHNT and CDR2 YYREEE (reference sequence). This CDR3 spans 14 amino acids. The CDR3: CASSLASVDHEQYF. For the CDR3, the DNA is TGTGCCAGCAGCCTCGCTAGCGTCGATCACGAGCAGTACTTC.

The CDR3, as DNA: TGTGCCAGCAGCTTAGGAGGCGGACAAACTGGAAACACCATATATTTT. Its protein is CASSLGGGQTGNTIYF. This rearrangement joins TRBV7-6 to TRBJ1-3; perhaps TRBD1 as D (5 bases). Trimming took 1 base from V and 2 from J, leaving 12 bases between them. CDR1 and CDR2 from the germline V gene are SGHVS and FNYEAQ. This CDR3 comprises 16 residues.

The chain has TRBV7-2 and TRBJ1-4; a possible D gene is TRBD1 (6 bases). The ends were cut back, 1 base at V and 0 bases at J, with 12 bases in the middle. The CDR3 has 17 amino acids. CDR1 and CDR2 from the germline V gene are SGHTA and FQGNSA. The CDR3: CASSLGPPGATNEKLFF. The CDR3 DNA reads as TGTGCCAGCAGCTTAGGGCCCCCAGGGGCAACTAATGAAAAACTGTTTTTT.

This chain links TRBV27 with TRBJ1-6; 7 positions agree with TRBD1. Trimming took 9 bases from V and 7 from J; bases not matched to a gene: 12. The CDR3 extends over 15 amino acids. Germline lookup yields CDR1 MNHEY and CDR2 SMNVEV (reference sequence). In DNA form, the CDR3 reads TGTGCCAGGACGGGGACAGCAACGAGAAATTCACCCCTCCACTTT. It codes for CARTGTATRNSPLHF.

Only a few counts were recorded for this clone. The CDR3: CATQPGFLEPQHF. For the CDR3, the DNA is TGTGCCACCCAACCAGGGTTTTTGGAGCCCCAGCATTTT. The chain employs TRBV19 and TRBJ1-5, with a possible D match to TRBD1 (5 bases). Germline lookup yields CDR1 LNHDA and CDR2 SQIVND (reference sequence). The V gene lost 10 bases and the J gene lost 8 bases, with 18 bases spanning the gap. The CDR3 consists of 13 residues.

The CDR3 reads CASSGEGDTGELFF. The DNA for the CDR3 is TGTGCCAGCAGTGGAGAAGGGGACACCGGGGAGCTGTTTTTT. This sequence joins TRBV6-4 and TRBJ2-2; a possible D gene is TRBD1 (5 bases). Between the trimmed V and J ends, which lost 4 bases and 3 bases, there was a span of 9 bases. CDR1 and CDR2 from the germline V gene are MRHNA and SNTAGT. The CDR3 is 14 residues long.

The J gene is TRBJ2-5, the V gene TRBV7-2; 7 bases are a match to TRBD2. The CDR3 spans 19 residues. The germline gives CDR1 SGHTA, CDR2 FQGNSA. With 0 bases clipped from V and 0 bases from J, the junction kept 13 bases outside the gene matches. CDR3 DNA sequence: TGTGCCAGCAGCTTAGCCGGAACGGGACTGCGGGGGAACCAAGAGACCCAGTACTTC. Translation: CASSLAGTGLRGNQETQYF.

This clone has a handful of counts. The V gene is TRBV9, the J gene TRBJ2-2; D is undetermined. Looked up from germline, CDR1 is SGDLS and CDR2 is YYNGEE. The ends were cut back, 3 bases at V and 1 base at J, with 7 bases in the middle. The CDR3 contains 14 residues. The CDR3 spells CASSDQVNTGELFF. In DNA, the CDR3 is TGTGCCAGCAGCGATCAGGTGAACACCGGGGAGCTGTTTTTT.

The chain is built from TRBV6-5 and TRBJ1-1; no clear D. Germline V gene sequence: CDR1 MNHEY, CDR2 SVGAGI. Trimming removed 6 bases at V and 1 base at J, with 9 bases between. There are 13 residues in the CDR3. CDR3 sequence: CASSSTENTEAFF. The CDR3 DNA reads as TGTGCCAGCAGCTCCACAGAGAACACTGAAGCTTTCTTT.

The CDR3 here is CASSVRDWPSEQFF. CDR3 bases: TGTGCCAGCAGCGTGAGGGACTGGCCCAGTGAGCAGTTCTTC. The chain employs TRBV9 and TRBJ2-1; D is possibly TRBD2 (6 bases). The CDR3 has 14 residues. The V gene lost 2 bases and the J gene lost 9 bases, with 15 bases spanning the gap. The germline V gene encodes CDR1 SGDLS and CDR2 YYNGEE.

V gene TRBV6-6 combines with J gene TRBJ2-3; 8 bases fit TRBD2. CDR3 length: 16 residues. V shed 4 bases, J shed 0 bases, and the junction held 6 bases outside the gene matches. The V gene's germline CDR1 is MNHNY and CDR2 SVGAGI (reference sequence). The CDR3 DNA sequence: TGTGCCAGCAGTTCCACTAGCGGAACTAGCACAGATACGCAGTATTTT. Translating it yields CASSSTSGTSTDTQYF.

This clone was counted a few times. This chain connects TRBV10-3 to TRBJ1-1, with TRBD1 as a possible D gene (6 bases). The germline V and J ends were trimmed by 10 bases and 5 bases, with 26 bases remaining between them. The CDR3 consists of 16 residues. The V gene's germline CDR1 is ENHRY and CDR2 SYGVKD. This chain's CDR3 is CATRRDNLYEGTEAFF. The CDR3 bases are TGTGCCACGAGACGGGACAATTTATACGAGGGGACTGAAGCTTTCTTT.

This CDR3 is CAWIWAGQNTEAFF. CDR3 in DNA: TGTGCCTGGATTTGGGCAGGGCAGAACACTGAAGCTTTCTTT. The rearrangement links TRBV30 to TRBJ1-1; weak D call: TRBD1 (5 bases). Germline assignment: CDR1 GTSNPN and CDR2 SVGIG (reference sequence). The ends were cut back, 4 bases at V and 1 base at J, with 13 bases in the middle. The CDR3 consists of 14 residues.

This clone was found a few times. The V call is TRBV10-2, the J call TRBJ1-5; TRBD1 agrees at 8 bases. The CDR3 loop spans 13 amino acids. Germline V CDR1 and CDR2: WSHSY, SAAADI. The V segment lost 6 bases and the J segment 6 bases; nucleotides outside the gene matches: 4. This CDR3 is CASSRQGSQPQHF. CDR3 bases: TGCGCCAGCAGCCGACAGGGGTCTCAGCCCCAGCATTTT.

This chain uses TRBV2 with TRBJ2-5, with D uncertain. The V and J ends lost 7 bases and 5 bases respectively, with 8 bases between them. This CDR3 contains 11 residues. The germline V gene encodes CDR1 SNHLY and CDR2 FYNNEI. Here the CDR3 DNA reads TGTGCCAGCATTCTGAGGGAGACCCAGTACTTC. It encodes CASILRETQYF.

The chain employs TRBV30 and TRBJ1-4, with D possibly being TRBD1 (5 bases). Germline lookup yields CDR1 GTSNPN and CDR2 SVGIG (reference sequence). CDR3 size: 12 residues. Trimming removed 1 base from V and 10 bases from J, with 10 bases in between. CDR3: CAWSGGGVKLFF. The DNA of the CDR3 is TGTGCCTGGAGTGGGGGGGGTGTAAAACTGTTTTTT. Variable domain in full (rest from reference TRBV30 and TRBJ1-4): SQTIHQWPATLVQPVGSPLSLECTVEGTSNPNLYWYRQAAGRGLQLLFYSVGIGQISSEVPQNLSASRPQDRQFILSSKKLLLSDSGFYLCAWSGGGVKLFFGSGTQLSVL.

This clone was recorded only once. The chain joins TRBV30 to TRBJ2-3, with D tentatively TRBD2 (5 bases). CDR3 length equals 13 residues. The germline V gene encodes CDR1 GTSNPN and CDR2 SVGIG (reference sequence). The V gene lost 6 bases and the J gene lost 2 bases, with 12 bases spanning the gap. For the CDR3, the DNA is TGTGCCTGCTCCAGCGGTCCCACAGATACGCAGTATTTT. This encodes CACSSGPTDTQYF. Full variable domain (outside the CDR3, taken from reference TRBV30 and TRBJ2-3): SQTIHQWPATLVQPVGSPLSLECTVEGTSNPNLYWYRQAAGRGLQLLFYSVGIGQISSEVPQNLSASRPQDRQFILSSKKLLLSDSGFYLCACSSGPTDTQYFGPGTRLTVL.

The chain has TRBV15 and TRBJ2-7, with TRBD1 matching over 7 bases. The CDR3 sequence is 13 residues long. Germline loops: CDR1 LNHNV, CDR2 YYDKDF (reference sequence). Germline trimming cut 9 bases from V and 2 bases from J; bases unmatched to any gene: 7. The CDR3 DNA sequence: TGTGCCACTGGGACAGTTGAGACCTACGAGCAGTACTTC. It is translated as CATGTVETYEQYF.

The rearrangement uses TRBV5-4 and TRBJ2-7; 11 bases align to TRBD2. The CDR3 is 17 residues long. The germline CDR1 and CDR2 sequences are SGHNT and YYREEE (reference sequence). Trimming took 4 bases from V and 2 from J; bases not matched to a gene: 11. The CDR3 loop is CASSTKGHSGGAYEQYF. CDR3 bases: TGTGCCAGCAGCACCAAAGGTCATAGCGGGGGGGCCTACGAGCAGTACTTC.

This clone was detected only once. The CDR3 region is CSVAQAYGYTF. The DNA for the CDR3 is TGCAGCGTTGCCCAGGCTTATGGCTACACCTTC. The chain links TRBV29-1 to TRBJ1-2, with D uncertain. Germline V gene data show CDR1 as SQVTM and CDR2 as ANQGSEA. V dropped 4 bases and J dropped 5 bases, with 8 bases sitting between them. The CDR3 runs 11 residues.